These 29 T cell receptor beta chains were all obtained from the same sample, sequenced in a study of patients and donors after allogeneic stem cell transplantation. From the RT-PCR reads, TCRdb called clonotypes with MiXCR, one entry per CDR3 protein. The table includes 920,000 or so distinct CDR3 sequences, 18% detected once. Material: blood, either unsorted or a sorted T cell fraction (not recorded which). These receptors all stem from a human donor who was either an allogeneic HSCT recipient or a stem cell or donor lymphocyte infusion donor (not recorded which). It is not recorded whose cells these are; they may come from a transplant donor.

This clonotype was recorded a few times. V is TRBV10-3 and J is TRBJ2-1; perhaps TRBD2 as D (5 bases). CDR3 length: 13 amino acids. The germline V gene encodes CDR1 ENHRY and CDR2 SYGVKD. Trimming left V 6 bases short and J 8 bases short, with 14 bases between. This CDR3 reads CAISETSIHEQFF. CDR3 bases: TGTGCCATCAGCGAAACTAGTATCCATGAGCAGTTCTTC.

This clonotype was observed a few times. The chain joins TRBV7-2 to TRBJ2-1, with D possibly matching TRBD1 (5 bases). The CDR3 is 13 amino acids. Trimming took off 6 bases at V and 4 bases at J, with 10 bases between the two ends. Germline V gene sequence: CDR1 SGHTA, CDR2 FQGNSA. This CDR3 reads CASSYDSYNEQFF. CDR3 coding DNA: TGTGCCAGCAGTTATGACAGTTACAATGAGCAGTTCTTC.

This clonotype turned up a few times. V and J are TRBV7-8 and TRBJ1-3; D uncertain. Germline lookup yields CDR1 SGHVS and CDR2 FQNEAQ. This CDR3 has 12 residues. V dropped 2 bases and J dropped 8 bases, with 7 bases sitting between them. The CDR3 is CASSLFSDTIYF. CDR3 nucleotides: TGTGCCAGCAGCTTATTTTCAGACACCATATATTTT. Full variable domain (outside the CDR3, taken from reference TRBV7-8 and TRBJ1-3): GAGVSQSPRYKVAKRGQDVALRCDPISGHVSLFWYQQALGQGPEFLTYFQNEAQLDKSGLPSDRFFAERPEGSVSTLKIQRTQQEDSAVYLCASSLFSDTIYFGEGSWLTVV.

V is TRBV5-1 and J is TRBJ2-5; TRBD1 matches 11 bases. The CDR3 covers 14 residues. V shed 4 bases and J 6 bases; nucleotides not matched to a gene: 5. The germline V gene encodes CDR1 SGHRS and CDR2 YFSETQ. The CDR3 here is CASSPDRGQQTQYF. CDR3 coding DNA: TGCGCCAGCAGCCCGGACAGGGGGCAACAGACCCAGTACTTC.

This clonotype appeared a few times. The V gene is TRBV20-1, the J gene TRBJ2-7, with D perhaps matching TRBD2 (5 bases). From germline, CDR1 is DFQATT and CDR2 SNEGSKA (reference sequence). V was pared by 3 bases and J by 3 bases, with 9 bases between. This CDR3 is built from 12 residues. CDR3 bases: TGCAGTGCTAGTCGGAGCGGCTACGAGCAGTACTTC. Translating gives CSASRSGYEQYF.

The sample holds many counts of this clonotype. This chain links TRBV10-3 with TRBJ1-1, with TRBD1 as a possible D gene (6 bases). With 0 bases removed from V and 12 bases from J, the gap between germline ends came to 17 bases. Germline V gives CDR1 ENHRY, CDR2 SYGVKD. The CDR3 runs to 14 residues. The CDR3 bases are TGTGCCATCAGTGAGTCGACCGGGGGCTCAGAAACTTTCTTT. This translates into CAISESTGGSETFF.

The V gene is TRBV20-1, the J gene TRBJ1-5; 7 bases are shared with TRBD1. The CDR3 contains 17 residues. Germline assignment: CDR1 DFQATT and CDR2 SNEGSKA (reference sequence). With 3 bases clipped from V and 3 bases from J, the junction kept 14 bases outside the gene matches. CDR3 in amino acids: CSASFGQELRPNQPQHF. CDR3 sequence (DNA): TGCAGTGCTAGCTTCGGACAGGAGCTTAGACCCAATCAGCCCCAGCATTTT.

This sequence joins TRBV25-1 and TRBJ2-7; 10 positions agree with TRBD2. This CDR3 is 16 amino acids long. Trimming at V came to 3 bases and at J to 6 bases, leaving 11 bases not matched to a gene. Germline V gives CDR1 MGHDK, CDR2 SYGVNS. The CDR3 spells CASSDSSGGALLEQYF. The CDR3, as DNA: TGTGCCAGCAGTGATTCCAGCGGGGGGGCTCTTCTCGAGCAGTACTTC.

The rearrangement links TRBV30 to TRBJ2-5; D gene uncertain. CDR3 length equals 15 residues. Germline assignment: CDR1 GTSNPN and CDR2 SVGIG (reference sequence). V lost 0 bases and J 1 base, leaving 12 bases between the germline ends. The CDR3 is CAWSVLVSIQETQYF. The CDR3 DNA is TGTGCCTGGAGTGTACTCGTATCGATCCAAGAGACCCAGTACTTC.

This clonotype came up a few times. The gene calls are TRBV12-3 or TRBV12-4 and TRBJ2-7; D is ambiguous. This CDR3 region has 15 residues. V lost 6 bases to trimming and J lost 0 bases, with 15 bases between them. The CDR3 nucleotides read TGTGCCAGCAGCTACGACAACCGATACTCCTACGAGCAGTACTTC. Residues: CASSYDNRYSYEQYF.

The chain combines TRBV6-5 with TRBJ1-1; D is ambiguous. The CDR3 spans 11 residues. V lost 8 bases and J lost 6, with 10 bases in between. Germline V lookup: CDR1 MNHEY, CDR2 SVGAGI. This CDR3 reads CASVSAAEAFF. CDR3 nucleotides: TGTGCCAGCGTTTCCGCAGCTGAAGCTTTCTTT.

The rearrangement uses TRBV2 and TRBJ2-2; D is uncertain. Germline-derived CDR1 and CDR2 are SNHLY and FYNNEI. V dropped 3 bases and J dropped 3 bases, with 5 bases sitting between them. The CDR3 totals 13 residues. The CDR3 loop reads CASSDSYTGELFF. Written as DNA, the CDR3 is TGTGCCAGCAGTGACAGCTACACCGGGGAGCTGTTTTTT.

This clonotype turned up a few times. The chain couples TRBV9 to TRBJ1-2; no definite D call. This CDR3 has 14 amino acids. Trimming pared 0 bases from V and 4 bases from J, leaving 10 bases between. Germline assignment: CDR1 SGDLS and CDR2 YYNGEE. The DNA of the CDR3 is TGTGCCAGCAGCGTAGATGGCAGCATCTATGGCTACACCTTC. Its protein is CASSVDGSIYGYTF.

This clonotype has just a few counts. The V call is TRBV12-3 or TRBV12-4, the J call TRBJ2-7; D not certain. Trimming cost V 0 bases and J 5 bases, with 14 bases left between them. There are 15 residues in the CDR3. The CDR3 protein is CASSLAQPLPDEQYF. The CDR3 nucleotides read TGTGCCAGCAGTTTAGCACAGCCCCTTCCCGACGAGCAGTACTTC.

Only a few counts were recorded for this clonotype. The chain uses TRBV27 and TRBJ2-2, with 8 bases fitting TRBD2. V dropped 2 bases and J dropped 6; count of bases not matched to a gene: 8. The CDR3 runs to 16 residues. Per the germline V gene, CDR1 is MNHEY and CDR2 is SMNVEV (reference sequence). The CDR3 coding sequence is TGTGCCAGCAGTTTAGCGGGGGGTACGAGGGCCGGGGAGCTGTTTTTT. It specifies CASSLAGGTRAGELFF.

This clonotype was observed a handful of times. J is TRBJ1-1 and V is TRBV12-3 or TRBV12-4, with a weak D call TRBD1 (5 bases). V was trimmed by 9 bases and J by 0 bases, leaving 14 bases between them. The CDR3 runs 14 residues. The CDR3 sequence: CASTGVRMNTEAFF. In DNA, the CDR3 is TGTGCCAGTACGGGGGTCCGGATGAACACTGAAGCTTTCTTT.

In its sample, this clonotype was seen a few times. The gene calls are TRBV9 and TRBJ1-1; no firm D call. The CDR3 has 15 residues. V gave up 0 bases and J gave up 0 bases, with 9 bases separating them. Germline V CDR1 and CDR2: SGDLS, YYNGEE. CDR3 nucleotides: TGTGCCAGCAGCGTAGCTGGGCGTATGAACACTGAAGCTTTCTTT. Amino acid sequence: CASSVAGRMNTEAFF.

This clonotype was picked up a small number of times. The chain employs TRBV10-3 and TRBJ2-7; weak D call: TRBD2 (6 bases). CDR3 length equals 12 residues. Germline CDR1 is ENHRY and CDR2 is SYGVKD. Between the trimmed V and J ends, which lost 11 bases and 5 bases, there was a span of 16 bases. The CDR3 sequence: CAVRDSPNEQYF. The CDR3 nucleotides are TGTGCCGTCCGGGACTCCCCGAACGAGCAGTACTTC.

This chain uses TRBV5-1 with TRBJ1-1; 8 bases fit TRBD1. J lost 4 bases, V lost 3 bases, and 8 bases had no gene match. The CDR3 runs 15 residues. Germline loops: CDR1 SGHRS, CDR2 YFSETQ. This CDR3 reads CASSWSLDRATEAFF. DNA for the CDR3: TGCGCCAGCAGCTGGAGTCTGGACAGGGCCACTGAAGCTTTCTTT.

This clonotype was detected only a few times. J is TRBJ1-2 and V is TRBV11-1; possible D gene TRBD1, 6 bases. Trimming shortened V by 5 bases and J by 4 bases, and 17 bases separated the two germline ends. Germline V gene sequence: CDR1 SGHAT, CDR2 FQDESV (reference sequence). This CDR3 region has 15 residues. CDR3 sequence (DNA): TGTGCCAGCAGCCCTTCGCCAGGGGACTTCTATGGCTACACCTTC. This encodes CASSPSPGDFYGYTF.

V usage is TRBV24-1 and J usage is TRBJ2-5, with a possible D match to TRBD2 (5 bases). V was shortened by 5 bases and J by 5 bases, with 20 bases between the two germline ends. Germline V gene data show CDR1 as KGHDR and CDR2 as SFDVKD. CDR3 size: 16 residues. The CDR3 is CATSAARAGFGETQYF. In DNA, the CDR3 is TGTGCCACCAGTGCCGCGAGGGCAGGATTCGGGGAGACCCAGTACTTC.

In its sample, this clonotype was seen many times. This chain joins TRBV10-3 and TRBJ1-5, with D unclear. Germline V lookup: CDR1 ENHRY, CDR2 SYGVKD. Trimming took off 4 bases at V and 0 bases at J, with 10 bases between the two ends. The CDR3 covers 15 residues. CDR3 DNA: TGTGCCATCAGTGGTGGGCAGTATAGCAATCAGCCCCAGCATTTT. Translating gives CAISGGQYSNQPQHF.

This chain links TRBV6-5 with TRBJ2-7, with D hard to call. This CDR3 is built from 12 residues. Between the trimmed V and J ends, which lost 6 bases and 3 bases, there was a span of 9 bases. Germline values: CDR1 MNHEY, CDR2 SVGAGI. In nucleotides, the CDR3 is TGTGCCAGCAGCTGGGAAGGCTACGAGCAGTACTTC. It codes for CASSWEGYEQYF.

This clonotype was recorded a few times. The V gene is TRBV20-1, the J gene TRBJ2-4; D perhaps matches TRBD2 (5 bases). Trimming pared 0 bases from V and 0 bases from J, leaving 12 bases between. The germline CDR1 and CDR2 sequences are DFQATT and SNEGSKA (reference sequence). The CDR3 is made up of 16 amino acids. The chain's CDR3 is CSARDSGWEAKNIQYF. For the CDR3, the DNA is TGCAGTGCTAGAGATTCGGGATGGGAAGCCAAAAACATTCAGTACTTC.

The genes are TRBV5-6 and TRBJ2-7, with 10 bases identical to TRBD1. Germline CDR1 is SGHDT and CDR2 is YYEEEE. The CDR3 length is 15 residues. The V gene end was trimmed by 4 bases and the J gene end by 2 bases; junction bases not matched to a gene: 6. The CDR3 region is CASSSGTGVAYEQYF. DNA of the CDR3: TGTGCCAGCAGCAGTGGGACAGGGGTGGCCTACGAGCAGTACTTC.

This clonotype has only a few counts. The chain joins TRBV20-1 to TRBJ2-2; the match to TRBD1 covers 9 bases. CDR3 size: 14 residues. Germline lookup yields CDR1 DFQATT and CDR2 SNEGSKA (reference sequence). The trim removed 1 base at V and 6 bases at J, leaving 3 bases unmatched. The DNA of the CDR3 is TGCAGTGCTAGAGCACAGGGGGCCTCCGGGGAGCTGTTTTTT. This encodes CSARAQGASGELFF.

This chain connects TRBV10-3 to TRBJ2-5; D gene unclear. Germline values: CDR1 ENHRY, CDR2 SYGVKD. V was cut by 0 bases and J by 2 bases, with 7 bases left in between. The CDR3 runs 14 residues. CDR3 nucleotide sequence: TGTGCCATCAGTGAGTCGATTAGACAAGAGACCCAGTACTTC. This sequence encodes CAISESIRQETQYF.

This chain joins TRBV12-3 or TRBV12-4 and TRBJ2-1, with 11 bases matching TRBD2. Trimming took 6 bases from V and 10 from J; bases not matched to a gene: 20. The CDR3 runs to 18 residues. In DNA form, the CDR3 reads TGTGCCAGCAGCCGGAGACTAGCGGGGCTGATCCCTACAGGCGAGCAGTTCTTC. Its translation: CASSRRLAGLIPTGEQFF.

This clonotype was seen a few times. The chain carries TRBV28 and TRBJ2-7, with 8 bases fitting TRBD1. CDR1 is MDHEN, CDR2 SYDVKM, per germline. Germline trimming cut 6 bases from V and 1 base from J; bases unmatched to any gene: 8. The CDR3 has 15 residues. The CDR3 region is CASRTPGQGSYEQYF. The CDR3 DNA sequence: TGTGCCAGCAGAACCCCAGGACAGGGTTCCTACGAGCAGTACTTC.